The 10 T cell receptor beta chains reported below all come from one sample, sequenced in a study of chemoradiotherapy in HPV16-positive cancers. TCRdb keeps only in-frame clones here, not all; method: immunoSEQ multiplex PCR. This table holds about 21,000 clones, roughly 86% found once. The material was blood, obtained from a patient who underwent chemoradiotherapy. The receptors stem from a human donor with HPV-associated anogenital cancer.

This clone has only one observation. The germline gene is not matched at one end of the junction; a read error may be the cause. This chain uses TRBV6-6 with TRBJ2-2; D unclear. Germline lookup yields CDR1 MNHNY and CDR2 SVGAGI (reference sequence). The CDR3 is 12 residues long. Here the CDR3 reads CAGRADTGELFF. The DNA for the CDR3 is TGTGCCGGCAGAGCTGACACCGGGGAGCTGTTTTTT.

V gene TRBV19 combines with J gene TRBJ1-5; 8 bases agree with TRBD1. This CDR3 has 17 residues. Germline CDR1 is LNHDA and CDR2 is SQIVND (reference sequence). Trimming at V came to 3 bases and at J to 7 bases, leaving 14 bases not matched to a gene. CDR3 sequence: CASSIPAQGTGHQPQHF. DNA of the CDR3: TGTGCCAGTAGTATCCCCGCCCAAGGGACAGGTCACCAGCCCCAGCATTTT.

This sequence joins TRBV28 and TRBJ1-1, with D unclear. V lost 2 bases to trimming and J lost 1 base, with 8 bases between them. The CDR3 covers 14 residues. Germline CDR1 is MDHEN and CDR2 is SYDVKM. This CDR3 is CASSLSQQNTEAFF. CDR3 coding DNA: TGTGCCAGCAGTTTAAGCCAGCAGAACACTGAAGCTTTCTTT.

This sequence joins TRBV6-5 and TRBJ1-4; D is unclear. CDR1 and CDR2 (germline): MNHEY, SVGAGI. Trimming left V 6 bases short and J 5 bases short, with 4 bases between. The CDR3 sequence is 11 residues long. Here the CDR3 DNA reads TGTGCCAGCAGAAGCAATGAAAAACTGTTTTTT. It codes for CASRSNEKLFF.

As DNA, the CDR3 is TGTGCCAGCAGCGTAGTGAACAACTATGGCTACACCTTC. Translation: CASSVVNNYGYTF. V is TRBV9 and J is TRBJ1-2; D is undetermined. This CDR3 region has 13 residues. CDR1 and CDR2 from the germline V gene are SGDLS and YYNGEE. V shed 0 bases and J shed 2 bases, with 5 bases lying between them. Using reference TRBV9 and TRBJ1-2 for the parts outside the CDR3, the full variable domain is DSGVTQTPKHLITATGQRVTLRCSPRSGDLSVYWYQQSLDQGLQFLIQYYNGEERAKGNILERFSAQQFPDLHSELNLSSLELGDSALYFCASSVVNNYGYTFGSGTRLTVV.

The chain joins TRBV9 to TRBJ1-2, with a possible D match to TRBD1 (6 bases). CDR1 is SGDLS and CDR2 is YYNGEE in the germline V gene. V was trimmed by 4 bases and J by 5 bases, leaving 12 bases between them. The CDR3 has 13 residues. Here the CDR3 reads CASSSGGGYGYTF. The CDR3 bases are TGTGCCAGCAGCTCTGGAGGGGGTTATGGCTACACCTTC. The full variable domain, completed using reference TRBV9 and TRBJ1-2, is DSGVTQTPKHLITATGQRVTLRCSPRSGDLSVYWYQQSLDQGLQFLIQYYNGEERAKGNILERFSAQQFPDLHSELNLSSLELGDSALYFCASSSGGGYGYTFGSGTRLTVV.

The V call is TRBV7-2, the J call TRBJ2-2; no reliable D call. Germline V gene lookup returns CDR1 SGHTA and CDR2 FQGNSA. Trimming cost V 2 bases and J 7 bases, with 5 bases left between them. The CDR3 consists of 12 residues. The CDR3 coding sequence is TGTACCAGCAGCTTATACGGCGGGGAGCTGTTTTTT. Amino acids: CTSSLYGGELFF.

The chain couples TRBV18 to TRBJ2-5, with D hard to call. With the DNA end fitting TRBJ2-7 better, the J assignment may be wrong. Germline V lookup: CDR1 KGHSH, CDR2 LQKENI. The CDR3 consists of 13 residues. DNA for the CDR3: TGTGCCAGCTCACCGCCGAGCTCCTACGAGCAGTACTTC. It codes for CASSPPSSYEQYF.

V and J are TRBV27 and TRBJ2-1; TRBD2 matches 11 bases. In germline, CDR1 is MNHEY, CDR2 SMNVEV (reference sequence). The V and J ends lost 6 bases and 8 bases, in that order; junction bases with no gene match: 6. The CDR3 spans 14 residues. CDR3 nucleotide sequence: TGTGCCAGCAGGGCTAGCGGGAGGAAGGATGAGCAGTTCTTC. Its translation: CASRASGRKDEQFF.

A few counts support this clone. The chain carries TRBV25-1 and TRBJ2-3; 7 nucleotides match TRBD2. Germline V CDR1 and CDR2: MGHDK, SYGVNS. The V gene end was trimmed by 1 base and the J gene end by 5 bases; junction bases not matched to a gene: 9. The CDR3 spans 16 residues. CDR3 bases: TGTGCCAGCAGTGAATCTTCGCGGGAGTTATTAGATACGCAGTATTTT. It encodes CASSESSRELLDTQYF. Variable domain in full (rest from reference TRBV25-1 and TRBJ2-3): EADIYQTPRYLVIGTGKKITLECSQTMGHDKMYWYQQDPGMELHLIHYSYGVNSTEKGDLSSESTVSRIRTEHFPLTLESARPSHTSQYLCASSESSRELLDTQYFGPGTRLTVL.